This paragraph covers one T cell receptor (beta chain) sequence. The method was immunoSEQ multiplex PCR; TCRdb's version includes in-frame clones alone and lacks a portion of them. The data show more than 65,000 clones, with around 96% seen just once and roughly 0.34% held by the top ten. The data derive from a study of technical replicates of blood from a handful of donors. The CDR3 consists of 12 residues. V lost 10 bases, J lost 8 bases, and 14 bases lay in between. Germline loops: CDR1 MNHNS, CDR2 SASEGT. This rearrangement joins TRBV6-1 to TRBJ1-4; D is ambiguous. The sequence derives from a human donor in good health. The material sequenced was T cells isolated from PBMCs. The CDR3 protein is CATGRGNEKLFF. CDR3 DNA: TGTGCCACTGGGAGAGGGAACGAAAAACTGTTTTTT.